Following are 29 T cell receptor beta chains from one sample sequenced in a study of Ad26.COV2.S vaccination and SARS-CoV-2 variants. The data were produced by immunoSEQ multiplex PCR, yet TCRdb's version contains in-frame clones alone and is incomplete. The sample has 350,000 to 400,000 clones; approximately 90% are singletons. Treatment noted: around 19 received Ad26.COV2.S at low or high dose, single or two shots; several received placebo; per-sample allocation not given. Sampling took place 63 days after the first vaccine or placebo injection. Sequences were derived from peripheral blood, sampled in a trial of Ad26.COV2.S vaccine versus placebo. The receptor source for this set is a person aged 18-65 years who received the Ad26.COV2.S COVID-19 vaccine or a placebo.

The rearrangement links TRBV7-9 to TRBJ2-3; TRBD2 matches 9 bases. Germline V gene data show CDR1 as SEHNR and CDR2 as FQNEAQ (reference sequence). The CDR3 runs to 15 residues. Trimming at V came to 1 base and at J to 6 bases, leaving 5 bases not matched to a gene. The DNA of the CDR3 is TGTGCCAGCAGCTTAGGGTCTAGCGGGGATGATACGCAGTATTTT. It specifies CASSLGSSGDDTQYF.

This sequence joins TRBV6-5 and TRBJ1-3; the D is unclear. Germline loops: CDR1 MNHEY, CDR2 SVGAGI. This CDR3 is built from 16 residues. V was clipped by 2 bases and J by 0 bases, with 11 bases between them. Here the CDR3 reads CASSYGTDSSGNTIYF. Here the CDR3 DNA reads TGTGCCAGCAGTTACGGCACGGATAGCTCTGGAAACACCATATATTTT.

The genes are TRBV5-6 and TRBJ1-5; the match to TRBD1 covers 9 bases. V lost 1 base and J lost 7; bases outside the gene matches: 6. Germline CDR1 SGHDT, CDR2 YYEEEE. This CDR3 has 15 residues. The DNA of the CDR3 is TGTGCCAGCAGCTTGAATACAGGGGGCAGGCAGCCCCAGCATTTT. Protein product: CASSLNTGGRQPQHF.

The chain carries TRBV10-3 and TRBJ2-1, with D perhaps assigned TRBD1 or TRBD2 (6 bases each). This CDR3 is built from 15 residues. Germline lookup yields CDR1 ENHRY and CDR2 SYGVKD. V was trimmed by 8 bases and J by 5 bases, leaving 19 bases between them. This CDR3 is CAISPRRDTDNEQFF. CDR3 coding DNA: TGTGCCATCTCGCCGAGGCGGGACACAGACAATGAGCAGTTCTTC.

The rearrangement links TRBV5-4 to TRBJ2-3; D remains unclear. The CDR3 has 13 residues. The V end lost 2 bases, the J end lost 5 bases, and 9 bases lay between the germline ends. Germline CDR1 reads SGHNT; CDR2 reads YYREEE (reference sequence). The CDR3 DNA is TGTGCCAGCAGCTTCTCGAAGAGAGATACGCAGTATTTT. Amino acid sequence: CASSFSKRDTQYF. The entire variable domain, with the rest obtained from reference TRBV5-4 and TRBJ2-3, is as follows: ETGVTQSPTHLIKTRGQQVTLRCSSQSGHNTVSWYQQALGQGPQFIFQYYREEENGRGNFPPRFSGLQFPNYSSELNVNALELDDSALYLCASSFSKRDTQYFGPGTRLTVL.

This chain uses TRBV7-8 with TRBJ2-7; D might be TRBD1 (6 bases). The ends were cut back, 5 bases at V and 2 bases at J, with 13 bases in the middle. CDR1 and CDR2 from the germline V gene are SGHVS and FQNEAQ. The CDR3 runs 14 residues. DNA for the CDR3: TGTGCCAGCAGCACCGACAGGTCCCCCTACGAGCAGTACTTC. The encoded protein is CASSTDRSPYEQYF.

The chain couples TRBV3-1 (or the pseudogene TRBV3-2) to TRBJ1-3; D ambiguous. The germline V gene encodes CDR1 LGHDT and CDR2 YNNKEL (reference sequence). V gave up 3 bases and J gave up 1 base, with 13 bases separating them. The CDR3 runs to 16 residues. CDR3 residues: CASSHVPRASGNTIYF. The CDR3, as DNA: TGTGCCAGCAGCCATGTTCCGAGGGCTTCTGGAAACACCATATATTTT.

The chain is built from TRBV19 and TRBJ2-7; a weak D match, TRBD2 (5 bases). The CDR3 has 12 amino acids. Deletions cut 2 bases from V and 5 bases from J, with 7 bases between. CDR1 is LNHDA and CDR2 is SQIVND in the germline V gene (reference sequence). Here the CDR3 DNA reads TGTGCCAGTAGTATATCGGGAAACGAGCAGTACTTC. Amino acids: CASSISGNEQYF.

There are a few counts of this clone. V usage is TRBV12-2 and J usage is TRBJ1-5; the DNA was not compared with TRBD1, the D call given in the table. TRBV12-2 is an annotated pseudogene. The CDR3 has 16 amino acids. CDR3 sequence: CASRLTTRRGNQPQHF. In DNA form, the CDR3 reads TGTGCAAGTCGCTTAACAACCCGCAGGGGCAATCAGCCCCAGCATTTT.

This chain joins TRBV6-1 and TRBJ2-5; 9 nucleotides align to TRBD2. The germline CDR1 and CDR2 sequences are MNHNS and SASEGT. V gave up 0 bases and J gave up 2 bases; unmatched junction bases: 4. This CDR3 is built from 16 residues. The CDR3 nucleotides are TGTGCCAGCAGTGAAGCTCTAGCGGGGCTACAAGAGACCCAGTACTTC. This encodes CASSEALAGLQETQYF.

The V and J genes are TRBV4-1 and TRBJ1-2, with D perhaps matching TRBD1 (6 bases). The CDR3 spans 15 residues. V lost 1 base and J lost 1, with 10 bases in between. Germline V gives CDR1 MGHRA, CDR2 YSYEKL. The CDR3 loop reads CASSQVGRGNYGYTF. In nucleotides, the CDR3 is TGCGCCAGCAGCCAAGTTGGCAGGGGTAACTATGGCTACACCTTC.

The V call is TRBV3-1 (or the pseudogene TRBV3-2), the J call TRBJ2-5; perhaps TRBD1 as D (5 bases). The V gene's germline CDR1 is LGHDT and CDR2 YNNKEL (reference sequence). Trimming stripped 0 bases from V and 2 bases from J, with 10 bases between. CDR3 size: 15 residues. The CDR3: CASSQDLGAQETQYF. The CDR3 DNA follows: TGTGCCAGCAGCCAAGATCTAGGGGCTCAAGAGACCCAGTACTTC.

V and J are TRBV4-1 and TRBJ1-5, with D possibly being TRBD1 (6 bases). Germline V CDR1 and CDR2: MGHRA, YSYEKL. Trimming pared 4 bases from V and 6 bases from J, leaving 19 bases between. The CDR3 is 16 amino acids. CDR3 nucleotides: TGCGCCAGCAGCCCAAAGACAGGACGGGTCGGTCAGCCCCAGCATTTT. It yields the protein CASSPKTGRVGQPQHF.

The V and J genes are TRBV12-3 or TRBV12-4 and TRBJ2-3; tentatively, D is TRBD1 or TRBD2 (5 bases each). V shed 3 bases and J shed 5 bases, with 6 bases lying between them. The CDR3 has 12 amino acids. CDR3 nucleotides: TGTGCCAGCAGTTTGGGGGAAGATACGCAGTATTTT. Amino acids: CASSLGEDTQYF.

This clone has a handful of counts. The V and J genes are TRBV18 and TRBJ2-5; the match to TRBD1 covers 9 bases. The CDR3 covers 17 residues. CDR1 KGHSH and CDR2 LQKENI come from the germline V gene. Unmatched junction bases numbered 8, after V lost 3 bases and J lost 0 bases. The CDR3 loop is CASSPGGTGRNQETQYF. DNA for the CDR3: TGTGCCAGCTCACCTGGGGGGACAGGGAGGAACCAAGAGACCCAGTACTTC.

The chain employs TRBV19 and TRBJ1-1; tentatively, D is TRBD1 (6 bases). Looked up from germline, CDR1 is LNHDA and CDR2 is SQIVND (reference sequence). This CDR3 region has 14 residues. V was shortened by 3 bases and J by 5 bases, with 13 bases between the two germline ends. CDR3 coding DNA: TGTGCCAGTAGTATCCCGACAGGTGGGACTGAAGCTTTCTTT. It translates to CASSIPTGGTEAFF.

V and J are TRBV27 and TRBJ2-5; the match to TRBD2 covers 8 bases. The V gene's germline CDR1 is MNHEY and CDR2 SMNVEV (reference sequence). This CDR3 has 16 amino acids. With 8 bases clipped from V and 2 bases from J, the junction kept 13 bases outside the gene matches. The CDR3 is CASPPTRSGVQETQYF. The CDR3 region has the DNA TGTGCCAGCCCTCCCACTCGTAGCGGGGTACAAGAGACCCAGTACTTC.

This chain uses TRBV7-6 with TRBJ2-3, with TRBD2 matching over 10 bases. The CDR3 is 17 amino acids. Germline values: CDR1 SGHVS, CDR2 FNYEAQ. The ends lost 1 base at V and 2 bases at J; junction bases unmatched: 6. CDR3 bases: TGTGCCAGCAGCTTAGAGTCTAGCGGGGGAGTCACAGATACGCAGTATTTT. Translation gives CASSLESSGGVTDTQYF. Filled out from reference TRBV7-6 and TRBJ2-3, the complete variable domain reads GAGVSQSPRYKVTKRGQDVALRCDPISGHVSLYWYRQALGQGPEFLTYFNYEAQQDKSGLPNDRFSAERPEGSISTLTIQRTEQRDSAMYRCASSLESSGGVTDTQYFGPGTRLTVL.

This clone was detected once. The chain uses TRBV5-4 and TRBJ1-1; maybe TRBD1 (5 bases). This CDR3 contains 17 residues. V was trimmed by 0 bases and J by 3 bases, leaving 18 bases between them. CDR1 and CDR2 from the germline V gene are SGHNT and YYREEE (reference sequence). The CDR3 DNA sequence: TGTGCCAGCAGCTTGGGAGGGTGGGGCGGTCGTTACACTGAAGCTTTCTTT. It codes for CASSLGGWGGRYTEAFF.

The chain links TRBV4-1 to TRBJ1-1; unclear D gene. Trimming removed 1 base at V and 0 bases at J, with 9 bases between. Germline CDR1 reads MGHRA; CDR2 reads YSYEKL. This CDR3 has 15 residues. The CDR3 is CASSQGAQVNTEAFF. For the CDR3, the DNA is TGCGCCAGCAGCCAAGGGGCCCAGGTGAACACTGAAGCTTTCTTT.

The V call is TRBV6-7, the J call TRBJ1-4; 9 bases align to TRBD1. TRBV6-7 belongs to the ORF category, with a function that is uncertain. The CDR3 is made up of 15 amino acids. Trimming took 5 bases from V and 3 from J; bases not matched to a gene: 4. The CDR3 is CASSPRDRANEKLFF. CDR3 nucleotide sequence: TGTGCCAGCAGTCCCCGGGACAGGGCTAATGAAAAACTGTTTTTT.

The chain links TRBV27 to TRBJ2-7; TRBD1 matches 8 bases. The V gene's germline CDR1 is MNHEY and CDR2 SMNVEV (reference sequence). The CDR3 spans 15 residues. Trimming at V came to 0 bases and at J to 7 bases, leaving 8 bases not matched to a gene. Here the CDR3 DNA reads TGTGCCAGCAGTTTATCGCGGACAGGGCTAGCGGAGCAGTACTTC. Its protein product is CASSLSRTGLAEQYF.

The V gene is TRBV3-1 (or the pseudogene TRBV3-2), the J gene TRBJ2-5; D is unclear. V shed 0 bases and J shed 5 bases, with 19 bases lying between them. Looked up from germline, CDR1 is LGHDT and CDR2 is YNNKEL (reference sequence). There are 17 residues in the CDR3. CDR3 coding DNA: TGTGCCAGCAGCCAAGAATCCGTCGGGCGGTTCGGGGAGACCCAGTACTTC. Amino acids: CASSQESVGRFGETQYF.

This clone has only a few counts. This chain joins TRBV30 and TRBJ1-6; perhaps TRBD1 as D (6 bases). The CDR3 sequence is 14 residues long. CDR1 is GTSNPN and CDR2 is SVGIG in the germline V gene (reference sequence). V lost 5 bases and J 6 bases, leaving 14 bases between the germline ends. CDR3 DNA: TGTGCCTGGTCGAGGGGGGCGGGTAATTCACCCCTCCACTTT. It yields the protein CAWSRGAGNSPLHF.

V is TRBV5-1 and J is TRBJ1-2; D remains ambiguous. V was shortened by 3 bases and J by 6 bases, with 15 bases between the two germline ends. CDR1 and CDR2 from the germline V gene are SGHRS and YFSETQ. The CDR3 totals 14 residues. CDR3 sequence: CASSSGPASDGYTF. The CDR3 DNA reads TGCGCCAGCAGCTCCGGACCGGCATCGGATGGCTACACCTTC.

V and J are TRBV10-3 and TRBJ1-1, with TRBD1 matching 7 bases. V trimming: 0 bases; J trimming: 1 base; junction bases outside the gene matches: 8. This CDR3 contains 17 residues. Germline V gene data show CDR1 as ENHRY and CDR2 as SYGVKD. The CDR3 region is CAISESRQGGSNTEAFF. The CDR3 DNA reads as TGTGCCATCAGTGAGTCCCGACAGGGAGGGTCGAACACTGAAGCTTTCTTT.

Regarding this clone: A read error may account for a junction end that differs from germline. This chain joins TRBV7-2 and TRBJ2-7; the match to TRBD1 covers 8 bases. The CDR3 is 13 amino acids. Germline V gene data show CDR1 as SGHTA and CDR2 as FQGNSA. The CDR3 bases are TGTGCCAGCAGCCTAGACCGTGACAGGGGAGTTTCCTTC. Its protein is CASSLDRDRGVSF.

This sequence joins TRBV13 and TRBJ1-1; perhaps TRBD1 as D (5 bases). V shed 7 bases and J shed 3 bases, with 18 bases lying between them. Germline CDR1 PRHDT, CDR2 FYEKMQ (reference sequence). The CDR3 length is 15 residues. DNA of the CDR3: TGTGCCAGCAAAACTAGGACAAAGAGGGACACTGAAGCTTTCTTT. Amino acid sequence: CASKTRTKRDTEAFF.

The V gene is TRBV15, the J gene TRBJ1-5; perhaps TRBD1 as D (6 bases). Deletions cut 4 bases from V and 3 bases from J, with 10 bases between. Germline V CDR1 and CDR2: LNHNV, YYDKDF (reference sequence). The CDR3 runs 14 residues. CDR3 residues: CATSNGGVNQPQHF. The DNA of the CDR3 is TGTGCCACCAGCAACGGGGGCGTCAATCAGCCCCAGCATTTT.